This T cell receptor (beta chain) is from a study of OX40 agonist ivuxolimab in advanced cancers. The table came from immunoSEQ multiplex PCR; TCRdb's copy has only in-frame clones and leaves some out. The table lists roughly 100,000 clones, roughly 90% of them singletons. CDR3 size: 15 residues. V lost 4 bases to trimming and J lost 5 bases; unmatched junction nucleotides: 7. Germline values: CDR1 SEHNR, CDR2 FQNEAQ (reference sequence). Specimen: CD4+ or CD8+ T cells sorted from blood, collected in a trial of the OX40 agonist ivuxolimab. The J gene is TRBJ2-7, the V gene TRBV7-9, with 11 nucleotides matching TRBD1. The clonotype originates from an adult with an advanced solid tumor such as melanoma, head and neck, liver or kidney cancer. This CDR3 is CASSSLGQGAHEQYF. The CDR3 nucleotides are TGTGCCAGCAGCTCCCTTGGACAGGGGGCACACGAGCAGTACTTC.